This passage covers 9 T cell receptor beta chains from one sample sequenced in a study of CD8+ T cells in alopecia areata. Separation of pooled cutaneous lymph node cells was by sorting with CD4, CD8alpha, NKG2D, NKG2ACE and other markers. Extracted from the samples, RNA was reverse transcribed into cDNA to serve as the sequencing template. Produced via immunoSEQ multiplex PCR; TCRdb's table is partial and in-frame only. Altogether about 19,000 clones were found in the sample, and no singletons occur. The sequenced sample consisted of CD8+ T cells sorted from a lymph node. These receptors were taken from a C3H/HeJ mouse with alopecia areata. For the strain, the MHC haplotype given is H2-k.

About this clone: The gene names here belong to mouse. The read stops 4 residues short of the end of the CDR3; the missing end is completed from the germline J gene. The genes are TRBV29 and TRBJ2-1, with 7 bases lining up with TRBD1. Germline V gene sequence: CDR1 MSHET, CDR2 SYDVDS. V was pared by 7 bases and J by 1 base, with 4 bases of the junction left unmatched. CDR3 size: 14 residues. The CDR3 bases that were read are TGTGCTAGCACTCCGGGACAGAACTATGCT. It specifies CASTPGQNYA. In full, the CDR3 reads CASTPGQNYAEQFF.

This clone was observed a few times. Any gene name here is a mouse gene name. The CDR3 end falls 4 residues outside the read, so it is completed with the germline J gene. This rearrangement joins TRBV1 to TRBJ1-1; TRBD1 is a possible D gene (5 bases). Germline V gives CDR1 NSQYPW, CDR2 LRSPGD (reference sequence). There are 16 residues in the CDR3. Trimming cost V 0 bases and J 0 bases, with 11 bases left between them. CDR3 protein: CTCSAEAGGANTEVFF. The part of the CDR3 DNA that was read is TGCACCTGCAGTGCAGAGGCGGGGGGTGCAAACACA.

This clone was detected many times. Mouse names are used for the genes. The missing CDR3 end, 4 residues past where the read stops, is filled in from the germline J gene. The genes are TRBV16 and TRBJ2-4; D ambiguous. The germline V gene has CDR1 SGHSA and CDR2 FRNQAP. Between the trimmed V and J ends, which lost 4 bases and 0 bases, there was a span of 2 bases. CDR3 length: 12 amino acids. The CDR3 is CASSSSQNTLYF. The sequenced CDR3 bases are TGTGCAAGCAGCTCTAGTCAAAAC.

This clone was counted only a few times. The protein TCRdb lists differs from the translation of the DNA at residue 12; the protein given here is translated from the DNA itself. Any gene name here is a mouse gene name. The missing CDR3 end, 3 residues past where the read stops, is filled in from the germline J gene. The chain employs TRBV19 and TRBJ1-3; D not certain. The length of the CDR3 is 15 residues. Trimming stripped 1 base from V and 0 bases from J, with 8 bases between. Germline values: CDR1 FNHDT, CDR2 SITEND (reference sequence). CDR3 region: CASSINLNSGNTLYF. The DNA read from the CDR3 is TGTGCCAGCAGTATAAATCTGAATTCTGGAAATACG.

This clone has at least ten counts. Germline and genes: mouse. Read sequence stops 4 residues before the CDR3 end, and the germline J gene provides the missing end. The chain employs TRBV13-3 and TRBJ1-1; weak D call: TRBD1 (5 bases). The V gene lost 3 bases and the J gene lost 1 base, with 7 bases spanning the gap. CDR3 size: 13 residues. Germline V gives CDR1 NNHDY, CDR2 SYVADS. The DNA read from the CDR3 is TGTGCCAGCAGTGTGACAGAAAACACA. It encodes CASSVTENT. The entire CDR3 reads CASSVTENTEVFF.

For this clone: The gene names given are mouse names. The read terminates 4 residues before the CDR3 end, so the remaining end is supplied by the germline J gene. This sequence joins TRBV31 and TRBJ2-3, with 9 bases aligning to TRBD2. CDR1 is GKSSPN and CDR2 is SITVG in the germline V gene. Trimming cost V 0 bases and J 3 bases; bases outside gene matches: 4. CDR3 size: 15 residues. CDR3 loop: CAWSLVGLGAETLYF. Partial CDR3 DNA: TGTGCCTGGAGTCTAGTCGGACTGGGGGCAGAA.

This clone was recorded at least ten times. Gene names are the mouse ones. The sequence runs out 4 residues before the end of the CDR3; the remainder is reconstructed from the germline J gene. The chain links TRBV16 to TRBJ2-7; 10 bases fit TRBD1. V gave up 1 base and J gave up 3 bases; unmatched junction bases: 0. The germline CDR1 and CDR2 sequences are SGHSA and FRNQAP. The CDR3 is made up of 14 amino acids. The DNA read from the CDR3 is TGTGCAAGCAGCTTAGGGACAGGGGGCTAT. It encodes CASSLGTGGY. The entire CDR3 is CASSLGTGGYEQYF.

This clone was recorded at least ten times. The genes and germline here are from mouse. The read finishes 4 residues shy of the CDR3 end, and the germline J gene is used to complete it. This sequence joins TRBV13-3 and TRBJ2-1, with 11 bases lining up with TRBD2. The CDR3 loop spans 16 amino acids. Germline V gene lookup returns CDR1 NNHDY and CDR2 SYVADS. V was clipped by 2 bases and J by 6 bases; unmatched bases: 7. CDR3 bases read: TGTGCCAGCAGTGAGCCCCGGGACTGGGGGTTTGCT. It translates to CASSEPRDWGFA. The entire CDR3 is CASSEPRDWGFAEQFF.

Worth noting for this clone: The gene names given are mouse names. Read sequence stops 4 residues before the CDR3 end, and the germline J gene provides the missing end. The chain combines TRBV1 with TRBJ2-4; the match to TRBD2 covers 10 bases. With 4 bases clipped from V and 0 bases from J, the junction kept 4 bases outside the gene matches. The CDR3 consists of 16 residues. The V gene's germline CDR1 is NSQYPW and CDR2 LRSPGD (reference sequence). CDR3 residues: CTCSGRDWGSQNTLYF. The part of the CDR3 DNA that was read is TGCACCTGCAGTGGCCGGGACTGGGGTAGTCAAAAC.